Each of the 16 T cell receptor beta chains below was sequenced from the same sample in a study of blood T cell repertoires in COVID-19. Clones were sequenced by immunoSEQ multiplex PCR, and TCRdb holds only the in-frame ones, with some missing. The table lists 65,000 to 70,000 clones, 80% to 90% of them singletons. Sequencing input: peripheral blood. The receptors come from a woman aged 55-69 years with acute or convalescent COVID-19.

V gene TRBV5-1 combines with J gene TRBJ1-1; 10 bases align to TRBD1. The CDR3 is 17 residues long. Germline lookup yields CDR1 SGHRS and CDR2 YFSETQ. V gave up 0 bases and J gave up 6 bases; unmatched junction bases: 11. CDR3 nucleotide sequence: TGCGCCAGCAGCTTGGCCGGGACAGGGGTAAGGTCTGCTGAAGCTTTCTTT. As protein: CASSLAGTGVRSAEAFF.

The chain links TRBV11-3 to TRBJ2-1, with 8 positions matching TRBD1. With V trimmed by 2 bases and J by 4 bases, 4 bases remained unmatched. This CDR3 has 15 amino acids. Germline-derived CDR1 and CDR2 are SGHNT and YENEEA. The CDR3, as DNA: TGTGCCAGCAGCTTAACGGGACAGGTTTACAATGAGCAGTTCTTC. It is translated as CASSLTGQVYNEQFF.

The V and J genes are TRBV10-2 and TRBJ1-5, with D perhaps TRBD1 (5 bases). Trimming left V 4 bases short and J 6 bases short, with 10 bases between. CDR1 and CDR2 (germline): WSHSY, SAAADI. The CDR3 extends over 13 amino acids. In DNA, the CDR3 is TGCGCCAGCAGTGGGGGGGTAGGTCAGCCCCAGCATTTT. It yields the protein CASSGGVGQPQHF.

In this sample, this clone turned up once. The chain carries TRBV5-5 and TRBJ1-1; no reliable D call. The ends were cut back, 4 bases at V and 0 bases at J, with 16 bases in the middle. Germline lookup yields CDR1 SGHKS and CDR2 YYEKEE (reference sequence). CDR3 length equals 16 residues. CDR3 region: CASSNVRTHMNTEAFF. Here the CDR3 DNA reads TGTGCCAGCAGCAACGTCCGCACCCACATGAACACTGAAGCTTTCTTT.

The V gene is TRBV2, the J gene TRBJ2-1, with 8 bases matching TRBD2. V lost 7 bases to trimming and J lost 10 bases; unmatched junction nucleotides: 18. Germline V gene sequence: CDR1 SNHLY, CDR2 FYNNEI. The length of the CDR3 is 16 residues. CDR3 sequence (DNA): TGTGCCAGCATGGATATGGCGGGGGGCCCCAGGAGAGAGCAGTTCTTC. Amino acid sequence: CASMDMAGGPRREQFF.

The chain couples TRBV3-1 (or the pseudogene TRBV3-2) to TRBJ1-1; no definite D call. This CDR3 is built from 13 residues. Germline V gives CDR1 LGHDT, CDR2 YNNKEL (reference sequence). The V gene lost 6 bases and the J gene lost 4 bases, with 12 bases spanning the gap. CDR3 region: CASRTPGSTEAFF. The CDR3 DNA follows: TGTGCCAGCAGAACTCCGGGATCCACTGAAGCTTTCTTT.

The J gene is TRBJ1-5, the V gene TRBV19; D may be TRBD1 (6 bases). The CDR3 covers 15 residues. V was cut by 1 base and J by 4 bases, with 11 bases left in between. CDR1 and CDR2 from the germline V gene are LNHDA and SQIVND (reference sequence). CDR3 in DNA: TGTGCCAGTAGTATAGTACAGGGAAAGAATCAGCCCCAGCATTTT. It encodes CASSIVQGKNQPQHF.

The chain links TRBV7-9 to TRBJ2-4; D is undetermined. The CDR3 covers 14 residues. The germline V gene has CDR1 SEHNR and CDR2 FQNEAQ (reference sequence). V shed 2 bases and J shed 1 base, with 6 bases lying between them. CDR3 DNA sequence: TGTGCCAGCAGCTTACGGAGTGCCAAAAACATTCAGTACTTC. Its protein product is CASSLRSAKNIQYF.

The V call is TRBV6-6, the J call TRBJ2-1; possible D gene TRBD2, 6 bases. This CDR3 comprises 11 residues. The V end lost 7 bases, the J end lost 12 bases, and 13 bases lay between the germline ends. The germline V gene encodes CDR1 MNHNY and CDR2 SVGAGI (reference sequence). The CDR3 region is CASMEGYGQFF. Here the CDR3 DNA reads TGTGCCAGCATGGAGGGGTACGGGCAGTTCTTC.

This chain joins TRBV4-2 and TRBJ2-1, with 10 bases identical to TRBD2. With 1 base clipped from V and 3 bases from J, the junction kept 3 bases outside the gene matches. The CDR3 is 16 amino acids. Per the germline V gene, CDR1 is LGHNA and CDR2 is YNFKEQ. CDR3 amino acids: CASSQGGLAIYNEQFF. For the CDR3, the DNA is TGTGCCAGCAGCCAAGGGGGACTAGCGATCTACAATGAGCAGTTCTTC.

This sequence joins TRBV28 and TRBJ1-4, with 7 bases fitting TRBD1. The CDR3 covers 16 residues. Per germline, CDR1 MDHEN and CDR2 SYDVKM. Trimming at V came to 4 bases and at J to 2 bases, leaving 7 bases not matched to a gene. CDR3 in amino acids: CASSSPLTGTNEKLFF. CDR3 nucleotides: TGTGCCAGCAGTTCACCCCTGACAGGGACTAATGAAAAACTGTTTTTT.

The gene calls are TRBV4-2 and TRBJ1-1; a weak D match, TRBD1 (5 bases). This CDR3 is built from 15 residues. Germline V CDR1 and CDR2: LGHNA, YNFKEQ. V lost 0 bases and J 1 base, leaving 9 bases between the germline ends. CDR3 sequence: CASSQDRGRNTEAFF. The CDR3 nucleotides read TGTGCCAGCAGCCAAGATAGGGGCAGGAACACTGAAGCTTTCTTT.

The V gene is TRBV10-2, the J gene TRBJ2-7; 12 positions match TRBD2. J lost 2 bases, V lost 4 bases, and 9 bases had no gene match. CDR3 length: 17 amino acids. Germline CDR1 and CDR2: WSHSY and SAAADI. The chain's CDR3 is CASSGLAGAASPYEQYF. The CDR3 region has the DNA TGCGCCAGCAGTGGACTAGCGGGGGCCGCGTCGCCCTACGAGCAGTACTTC.

This rearrangement joins TRBV3-1 (or the pseudogene TRBV3-2) to TRBJ1-2, with unresolved D. V dropped 5 bases and J dropped 4 bases, with 8 bases sitting between them. Germline V gene sequence: CDR1 LGHDT, CDR2 YNNKEL (reference sequence). There are 12 residues in the CDR3. CDR3 loop: CASSDGSYGYTF. For the CDR3, the DNA is TGTGCCAGCAGCGACGGGAGCTATGGCTACACCTTC.

The gene calls are TRBV5-4 and TRBJ2-5; tentatively, D is TRBD1 (5 bases). The germline V gene has CDR1 SGHNT and CDR2 YYREEE (reference sequence). Between the trimmed V and J ends, which lost 1 base and 1 base, there was a span of 8 bases. The CDR3 is 14 amino acids. Written as DNA, the CDR3 is TGTGCCAGCAGCTTGCGTACAGGCCAAGAGACCCAGTACTTC. It codes for CASSLRTGQETQYF.

The rearrangement links TRBV5-4 to TRBJ1-1; D is unresolved. V dropped 0 bases and J dropped 0 bases, with 6 bases sitting between them. The CDR3 consists of 14 residues. From germline, CDR1 is SGHNT and CDR2 YYREEE (reference sequence). The CDR3 DNA reads TGTGCCAGCAGCTTGGAACAGATGAACACTGAAGCTTTCTTT. Its protein product is CASSLEQMNTEAFF.